This is a list of T cell receptor beta chains from one sample in a study of tumor and adjacent non-tumor tissue in lung cancer. A single record per CDR3 protein comes from TCRdb applying MiXCR to the multiplex PCR reads. The sample has around 70,000 distinct CDR3 sequences; about 60% are singletons. The specimen was lung tumor tissue. The receptors originated from a man aged 50 to 59 with non-small cell lung cancer. Each CDR3 is given with its conserved first and last residue. Fields, in order: CDR3 DNA, CDR3 protein, clone size, J gene, D gene, CDR3 length, V gene. D genes are given only for firm matches. Not all rows give a size; the values are once, few, many and, for expanded clones, a class.

TGTGCCAGTTTCGTAAGGGGGACCGACAGTGAGCAGTTCTTC,CASFVRGTDSEQFF,-,TRBJ2-1,-,14,TRBV19
TGCGCAAGCAGCTTGTCTACGGTCCTCTCTGGGGCCAACGTCCTGGCTTTC,CASSLSTVLSGANVLAF,-,TRBJ2-6,-,17,TRBV5-1
TGTGCCAGCAGCCGACGAGGGTTAACTAGCGGTCGATTCTACGAGCAGTACTTC,CASSRRGLTSGRFYEQYF,many,TRBJ2-7,TRBD2,18,TRBV7-8
TGTGCCAGCAGCCCAATCGGGATAGGCAATGAGCAGTTCTTC,CASSPIGIGNEQFF,once,TRBJ2-1,-,14,TRBV7-8
TGTGCCAGCAAGGGACGGCGGATGAACACTGAAGCTTTCTTT,CASKGRRMNTEAFF,many,TRBJ1-1,-,14,TRBV6-1
TGTGCCAGCAGCCGGGACATCCACCGCCAGGGCTACACCTTC,CASSRDIHRQGYTF,-,TRBJ1-2,-,14,TRBV28
TGTGCCAGCAGTAAGACTAGCGGGAGAAAAAAGACCCAGTACTTC,CASSKTSGRKKTQYF,-,TRBJ2-5,TRBD2,15,TRBV5-4
TGTGCCAGCATCGGCGGGGGCGACTATGAACAGTTCTTC,CASIGGGDYEQFF,-,TRBJ2-1,-,13,TRBV28
TGCAGCGTTGGATCGAGACGGACAGATACGCAGTATTTT,CSVGSRRTDTQYF,-,TRBJ2-3,-,13,TRBV29-1
TGCAGTGCTAGAGTTTGGGATTCCAACACTGGGGCTTTCTTT,CSARVWDSNTGAFF,-,TRBJ1-1,-,14,TRBV20-1
TGCAGTGCTAGTTCATTAGCGGGAGGGATCCCCGGGGAGCTGTTTTTT,CSASSLAGGIPGELFF,-,TRBJ2-2,TRBD2,16,TRBV20-1
TGTGCCAGCAACCCAGGGGGGACAGGGAATGACTATGGCTACACCTTC,CASNPGGTGNDYGYTF,-,TRBJ1-2,TRBD1,16,TRBV11-2
TGTGCCGGCACCCTAGGGGGTACGAACACTGAAGCTTTCTTT,CAGTLGGTNTEAFF,-,TRBJ1-1,-,14,TRBV6-5
TGTGCCACCAGTTTAGAGGGTAGTTATAGCAATCAGCCCCAGCATTTT,CATSLEGSYSNQPQHF,-,TRBJ1-5,-,16,TRBV12-3/TRBV12-4
TGTGCCAGCAGCCAAGATTTAGCGGGAGGTTACAATGAGCAGTTCTTC,CASSQDLAGGYNEQFF,many,TRBJ2-1,TRBD2,16,TRBV4-2
TGCGCCAGCAGCTTGGTGGCTAGCGGGGGGACTAGCACAGATACGCAGTATTTT,CASSLVASGGTSTDTQYF,few,TRBJ2-3,TRBD2,18,TRBV5-1
TGTGCCAGCAGTGAAGGGGAGGTGCACGTCAATCAGCCCCAGCATTTT,CASSEGEVHVNQPQHF,many,TRBJ1-5,-,16,TRBV6-1
TGTGCCAGCAGTTACTATGAGACGAGCTCCTATAATCAACCCCTCCACTTT,CASSYYETSSYNQPLHF,-,TRBJ1-6,-,17,TRBV6-6
TGTGCCAGCAGCCCCCGTTGGGAGACCCGGTACTTC,CASSPRWETRYF,-,TRBJ2-5,-,12,TRBV12-3/TRBV12-4
TGTGCCAGCATCTTAGACAGGGGGTGGTACGAGCAGTACTTC,CASILDRGWYEQYF,-,TRBJ2-7,TRBD1,14,TRBV11-2
TGTGCCAGCAGCCTACCCGCGCGGGACCCTCGCTACGAGCAGTACTTC,CASSLPARDPRYEQYF,many,TRBJ2-7,-,16,TRBV12-3/TRBV12-4
TGCGCCAGCAGCCAAGGTTGGACAGACACAGATACGCAGTATTTT,CASSQGWTDTDTQYF,medium-sized,TRBJ2-3,-,15,TRBV4-1
TGCGCCAGCAGTTACCTAGGCTGGTCTCTCGGCAATGAGCAGTTCTTC,CASSYLGWSLGNEQFF,-,TRBJ2-1,-,16,TRBV6-2/TRBV6-3
TGTGGCAGCAGCCCGTACAGGGCTATCTCCTACAATGAGCAGTTCTTC,CGSSPYRAISYNEQFF,-,TRBJ2-1,-,16,TRBV28
TGCAGTGCTGAAGTTCCCGCCGGGGAGCTGTTTTTT,CSAEVPAGELFF,-,TRBJ2-2,-,12,TRBV20-1
TGTACCAACAGTGAATTAGGGACAACCTTCAACTATGGCTACACCTTC,CTNSELGTTFNYGYTF,-,TRBJ1-2,-,16,TRBV6-1
TGTGCCAGCAGCAGGACTAGCGGGGATGGAGAGACCCAGCACTTC,CASSRTSGDGETQHF,-,TRBJ2-5,TRBD2,15,TRBV4-1
TGCAGCATTGGAGATACAGGCCGCGTGGATGAGCAGTTCTTC,CSIGDTGRVDEQFF,once,TRBJ2-1,-,14,TRBV29-1
TGTGCCAGCAGCCGGACAGGCGGTACGCAGTATTTT,CASSRTGGTQYF,many,TRBJ2-3,TRBD1,12,TRBV6-5
TGTGCCAGCAGCTTAGACCTCCCAGATACGCAGTATTTT,CASSLDLPDTQYF,few,TRBJ2-3,-,13,TRBV7-9
TGCGCCAGCAGCCAAGACAATACCCCCGTCGAGGACACTGAAGCTTTCTTT,CASSQDNTPVEDTEAFF,many,TRBJ1-1,-,17,TRBV4-1
TGTGCCAGCAGCTTAGGGGTTAGCGGGGGACCTGGCGATGAGCAGTTCTTC,CASSLGVSGGPGDEQFF,large,TRBJ2-1,TRBD2,17,TRBV11-3
TGTGCCAGCGGTTCCTCCGGGACAGGGGGTTATCAGACCCAGTACTTC,CASGSSGTGGYQTQYF,-,TRBJ2-5,TRBD1,16,TRBV28
TGCGCCAGCAGCCAAGACGTGGCTCACTATGGCTACACCTTC,CASSQDVAHYGYTF,medium-sized,TRBJ1-2,-,14,TRBV4-1
TGCAGGGTTTATACAGGGGGCGCGGACACCGGGGAACTGTTTTTT,CRVYTGGADTGELFF,-,TRBJ2-2,TRBD1,15,TRBV29-1
TGTGCCAGCAACCAAAGGGCATCCCCTGCAGATACGAAGTATTTT,CASNQRASPADTKYF,-,TRBJ2-3,-,15,TRBV12-3/TRBV12-4
TGTGCCAACAGACGAAGCAGGGGAGCAGATACGCAGTATTTT,CANRRSRGADTQYF,-,TRBJ2-3,-,14,TRBV12-3/TRBV12-4
TGCGGCGTTGAAGGAGAGGCTGACGAACAGTACTTC,CGVEGEADEQYF,-,TRBJ2-7,-,12,TRBV29-1
TGTACCAGCAGCCCGGGACAGACTTATTCACCCCTCCACTTT,CTSSPGQTYSPLHF,-,TRBJ1-6,TRBD1,14,TRBV11-2
TGTGCCAGCAGCTATGGGACGGTCGCGTACGACCAGTACTTC,CASSYGTVAYDQYF,-,TRBJ2-7,-,14,TRBV5-4
TGCAGTGCCCTACCCCTTGCGCTGGATGAGCAGTTCTTC,CSALPLALDEQFF,-,TRBJ2-1,-,13,TRBV20-1
TGTGCCAGCAGCGTCCTCGGGGGGGAGGGGGAGACCCAGTACTTC,CASSVLGGEGETQYF,-,TRBJ2-5,TRBD2,15,TRBV9
TGTGCCAGCAGCCCCCGAGCATGGGGGAGCTCCTATAATTCACCTCTCCACTTT,CASSPRAWGSSYNSPLHF,-,TRBJ1-6,-,18,TRBV11-2
TGCAGTGCTACCAGAAATTATCAACCCCAGCATTTT,CSATRNYQPQHF,-,TRBJ1-5,-,12,TRBV20-1
TGTGCCAGCAGCCAGGGGAACTGTGGCTACACCTTC,CASSQGNCGYTF,-,TRBJ1-2,-,12,TRBV5-6
TGTGCCAGCAGTTACGATGAGACGAGCTCCTATAATCCACCCCCCCATTTT,CASSYDETSSYNPPPHF,-,TRBJ1-6,-,17,TRBV6-6
TGTACCAGCATCTCGGACAGGGCTGAAGCTTTCTTC,CTSISDRAEAFF,-,TRBJ1-1,TRBD1,12,TRBV11-2
TGTGGCAGTAGCCAAGGAGGGGCGGATACGCAGTATTTT,CGSSQGGADTQYF,-,TRBJ2-3,-,13,TRBV11-1
TGTGCCAGCAGCCCCCAGTCAGGCGGAGATACCCAGTACTTC,CASSPQSGGDTQYF,-,TRBJ2-5,-,14,TRBV11-2
TGCAGCGTTTACGGCTTTAATGAAAAACTGTTTTTT,CSVYGFNEKLFF,many,TRBJ1-4,-,12,TRBV29-1
TGCAGTGCAGGCCGACGACTAGCGGGGTTAGGTATGCAGTATTTT,CSAGRRLAGLGMQYF,-,TRBJ2-3,TRBD2,15,TRBV20-1
TGTGCCAGCAGAATAGCGGGAGGGCAGGGCAATGAGCACTTCTTC,CASRIAGGQGNEHFF,once,TRBJ2-1,TRBD2,15,TRBV12-3/TRBV12-4
TGTGCCAGCAGTCCCCATACACCGGGACAAATTAATGAAAAACTGTTTTTC,CASSPHTPGQINEKLFF,-,TRBJ1-4,-,17,TRBV11-2
TGTGCCAGCAGCCGGGGTGATTCACCCCTCCACTTT,CASSRGDSPLHF,few,TRBJ1-6,-,12,TRBV13
TGCAGCGTCGAACTTCTAGCGGGAGTGCAGAACGAGCAGCTCTTC,CSVELLAGVQNEQLF,once,TRBJ2-1,TRBD2,15,TRBV29-1
TGCAGCGTTGAAACTGGCGGGGCGTGCAATGAGCAGTTCTTC,CSVETGGACNEQFF,-,TRBJ2-1,-,14,TRBV29-1
TGTGCCAGCAGCGCCGACGGGATGAACACTGAAGCTTTCTTT,CASSADGMNTEAFF,many,TRBJ1-1,-,14,TRBV2
TGTGCCAGCAGCTCCCAATCCTACAATGAGCAGTTCTTC,CASSSQSYNEQFF,-,TRBJ2-1,-,13,TRBV7-8
TGCAGCGTTGAAGCTTTGGGACCCCTAAACAATGAGCAGTTCTTC,CSVEALGPLNNEQFF,-,TRBJ2-1,-,15,TRBV29-1
TGCACCGTTGAACCGCCTCTGGCGGGAGGAAGGAATGAGCCGTTCTTC,CTVEPPLAGGRNEPFF,-,TRBJ2-1,TRBD2,16,TRBV29-1